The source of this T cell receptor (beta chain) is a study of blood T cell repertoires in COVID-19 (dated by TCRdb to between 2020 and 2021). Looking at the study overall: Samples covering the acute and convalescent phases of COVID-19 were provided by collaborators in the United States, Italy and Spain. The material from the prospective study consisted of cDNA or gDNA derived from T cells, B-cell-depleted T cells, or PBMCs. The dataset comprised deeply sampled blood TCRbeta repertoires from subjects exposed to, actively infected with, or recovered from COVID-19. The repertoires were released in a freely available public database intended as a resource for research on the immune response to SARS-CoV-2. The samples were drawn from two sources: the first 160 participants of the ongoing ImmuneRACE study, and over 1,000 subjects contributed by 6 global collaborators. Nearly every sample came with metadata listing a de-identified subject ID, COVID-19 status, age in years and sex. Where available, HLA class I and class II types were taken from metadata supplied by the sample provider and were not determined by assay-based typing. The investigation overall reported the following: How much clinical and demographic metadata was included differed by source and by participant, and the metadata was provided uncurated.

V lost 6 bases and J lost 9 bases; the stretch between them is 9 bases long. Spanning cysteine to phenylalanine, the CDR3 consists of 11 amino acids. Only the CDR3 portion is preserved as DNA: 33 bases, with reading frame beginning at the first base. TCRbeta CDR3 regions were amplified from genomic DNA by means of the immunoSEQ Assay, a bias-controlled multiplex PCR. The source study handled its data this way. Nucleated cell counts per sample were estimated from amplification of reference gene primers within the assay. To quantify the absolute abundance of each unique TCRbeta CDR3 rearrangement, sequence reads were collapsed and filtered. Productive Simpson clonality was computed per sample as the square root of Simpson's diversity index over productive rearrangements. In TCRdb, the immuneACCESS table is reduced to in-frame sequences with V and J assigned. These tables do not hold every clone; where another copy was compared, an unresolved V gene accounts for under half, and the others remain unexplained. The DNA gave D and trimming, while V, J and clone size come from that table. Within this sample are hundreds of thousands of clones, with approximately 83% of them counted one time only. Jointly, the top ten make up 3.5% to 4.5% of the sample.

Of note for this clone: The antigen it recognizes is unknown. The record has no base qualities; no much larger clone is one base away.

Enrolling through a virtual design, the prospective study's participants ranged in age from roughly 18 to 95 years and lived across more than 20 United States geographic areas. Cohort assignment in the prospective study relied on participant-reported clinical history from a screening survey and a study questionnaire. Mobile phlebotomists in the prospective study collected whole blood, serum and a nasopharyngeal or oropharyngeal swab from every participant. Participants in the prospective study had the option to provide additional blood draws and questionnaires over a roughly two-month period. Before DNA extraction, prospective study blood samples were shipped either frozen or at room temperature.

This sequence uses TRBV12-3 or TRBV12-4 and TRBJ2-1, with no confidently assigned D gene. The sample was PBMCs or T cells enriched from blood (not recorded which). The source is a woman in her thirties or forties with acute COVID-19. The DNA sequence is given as TGTGCCAGCAGCATTAGCCCTGAGCAGTTCTTC. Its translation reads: CASSISPEQFF.